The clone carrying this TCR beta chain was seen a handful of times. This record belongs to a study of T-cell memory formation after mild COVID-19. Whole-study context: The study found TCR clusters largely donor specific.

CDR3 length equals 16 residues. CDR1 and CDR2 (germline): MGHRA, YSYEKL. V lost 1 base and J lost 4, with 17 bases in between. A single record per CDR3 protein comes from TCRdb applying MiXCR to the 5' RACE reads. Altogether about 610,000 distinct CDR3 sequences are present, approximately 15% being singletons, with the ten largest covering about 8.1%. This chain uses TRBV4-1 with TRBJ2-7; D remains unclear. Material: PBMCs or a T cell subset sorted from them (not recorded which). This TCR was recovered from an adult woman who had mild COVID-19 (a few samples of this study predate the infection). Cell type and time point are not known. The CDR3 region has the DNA TGCGCCAGCAGCCAAGTGCCGATTCGGGCTGGATACGAGCAGTACTTC. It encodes CASSQVPIRAGYEQYF.